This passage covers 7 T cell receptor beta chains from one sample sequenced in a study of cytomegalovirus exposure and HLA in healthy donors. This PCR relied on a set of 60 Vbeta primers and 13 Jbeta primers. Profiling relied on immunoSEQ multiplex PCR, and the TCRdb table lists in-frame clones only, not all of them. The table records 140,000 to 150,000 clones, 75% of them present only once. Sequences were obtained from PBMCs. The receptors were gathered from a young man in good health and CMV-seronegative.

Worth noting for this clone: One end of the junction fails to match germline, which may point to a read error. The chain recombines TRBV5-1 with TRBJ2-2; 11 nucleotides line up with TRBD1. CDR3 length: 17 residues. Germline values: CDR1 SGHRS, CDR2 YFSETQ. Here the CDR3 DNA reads TGCGTCAGCAGCTCAAACCCGGGACAGGGGGGCACCGGGGAGCTGTTTTTT. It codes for CVSSSNPGQGGTGELFF.

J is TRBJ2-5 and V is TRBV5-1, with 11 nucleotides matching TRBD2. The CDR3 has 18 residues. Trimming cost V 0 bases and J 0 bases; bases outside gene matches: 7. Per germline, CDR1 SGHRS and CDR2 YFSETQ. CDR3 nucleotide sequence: TGCGCCAGCAGCTTGGCGGCGGGACTAGCGGCGGACCAAGAGACCCAGTACTTC. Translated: CASSLAAGLAADQETQYF.

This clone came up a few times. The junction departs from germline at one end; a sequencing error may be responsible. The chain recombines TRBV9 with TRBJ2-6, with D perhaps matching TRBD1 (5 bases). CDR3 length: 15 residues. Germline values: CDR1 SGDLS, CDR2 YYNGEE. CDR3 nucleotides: TGTGCCAGCAGAACCTCCATCTCTGGGGCCAACGGCCTGACTTTC. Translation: CASRTSISGANGLTF.

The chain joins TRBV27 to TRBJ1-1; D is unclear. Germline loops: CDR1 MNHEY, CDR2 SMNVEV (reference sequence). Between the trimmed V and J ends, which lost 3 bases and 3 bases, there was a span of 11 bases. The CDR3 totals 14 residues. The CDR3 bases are TGTGCCAGCAGTTTCCACGGCCAGGACACTGAAGCTTTCTTT. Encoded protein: CASSFHGQDTEAFF.

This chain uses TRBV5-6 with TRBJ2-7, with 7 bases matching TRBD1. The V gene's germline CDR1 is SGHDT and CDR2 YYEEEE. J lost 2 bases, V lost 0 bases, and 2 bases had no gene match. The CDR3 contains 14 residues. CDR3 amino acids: CASSLAGQPYEQYF. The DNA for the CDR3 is TGTGCCAGCAGCTTGGCGGGACAGCCCTACGAGCAGTACTTC.

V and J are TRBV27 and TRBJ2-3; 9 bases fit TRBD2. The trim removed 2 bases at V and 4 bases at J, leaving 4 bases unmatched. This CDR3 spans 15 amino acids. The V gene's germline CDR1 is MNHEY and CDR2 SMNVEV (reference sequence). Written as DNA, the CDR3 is TGTGCCAGCAGTTTAATGGCGGGGGGGCCAGATACGCAGTATTTT. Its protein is CASSLMAGGPDTQYF.

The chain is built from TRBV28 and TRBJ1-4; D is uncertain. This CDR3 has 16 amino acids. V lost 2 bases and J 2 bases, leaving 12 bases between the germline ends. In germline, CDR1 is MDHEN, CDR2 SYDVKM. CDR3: CASSLVSGLTNEKLFF. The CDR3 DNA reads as TGTGCCAGCAGTTTAGTGTCAGGTCTCACTAATGAAAAACTGTTTTTT.